The 30 T cell receptor beta chains below all came from one sample that was sequenced in a study of CD8 T cells in ankylosing spondylitis. Findings and caveats of the study: A TCR beta motif made of under 10 highly homologous variants seemed typical of ankylosing spondylitis blood.

TCRdb redid the calling of the 5' RACE reads with MiXCR, one entry per CDR3 protein. This table holds a few hundred thousand distinct CDR3 sequences, around 22% found once. Antigens of these TCRs are unknown. Sequenced: blood, either unsorted or a sorted T cell fraction (not recorded which). The receptors originated from a male donor with ankylosing spondylitis.

The chain couples TRBV7-8 to TRBJ2-7; TRBD1 is a possible D gene (6 bases). Trimming took off 3 bases at V and 7 bases at J, with 16 bases between the two ends. The CDR3 sequence is 14 residues long. From germline, CDR1 is SGHVS and CDR2 FQNEAQ. CDR3 in amino acids: CASSFRQESREQYF. The CDR3 DNA is TGTGCCAGCAGCTTCCGACAGGAATCAAGGGAGCAGTACTTC. Looking up the rest from reference TRBV7-8 and TRBJ2-7 gives the full variable domain: GAGVSQSPRYKVAKRGQDVALRCDPISGHVSLFWYQQALGQGPEFLTYFQNEAQLDKSGLPSDRFFAERPEGSVSTLKIQRTQQEDSAVYLCASSFRQESREQYFGPGTRLTVT.

J is TRBJ2-3 and V is TRBV9, with a weak D call TRBD2 (6 bases). Germline V gene sequence: CDR1 SGDLS, CDR2 YYNGEE. The germline V and J ends were trimmed by 3 bases and 3 bases, with 11 bases remaining between them. This CDR3 has 14 residues. CDR3 loop: CASSALGSTDTQYF. Here the CDR3 DNA reads TGTGCCAGCAGCGCACTCGGGAGTACAGATACGCAGTATTTT.

This clonotype was seen a few times. The gene calls are TRBV6-1 and TRBJ2-1, with D possibly being TRBD1 (6 bases). The CDR3 sequence is 13 residues long. Trimming left V 5 bases short and J 13 bases short, with 18 bases between. Germline V gene data show CDR1 as MNHNS and CDR2 as SASEGT. The CDR3 is CASSRGAGASQFF. The DNA of the CDR3 is TGTGCCAGCAGTAGGGGTGCAGGGGCTTCACAGTTCTTC.

This chain connects TRBV6-5 to TRBJ2-7; 8 nucleotides align to TRBD1. The ends lost 6 bases at V and 8 bases at J; junction bases unmatched: 3. The CDR3 runs to 11 residues. The germline gives CDR1 MNHEY, CDR2 SVGAGI. The CDR3 spells CASSRQGKQYF. In DNA form, the CDR3 reads TGTGCCAGCAGCCGACAGGGGAAGCAGTACTTC.

The chain is built from TRBV20-1 and TRBJ1-1; TRBD1 matches at 7 bases. The CDR3 is 15 amino acids. Looked up from germline, CDR1 is DFQATT and CDR2 is SNEGSKA (reference sequence). The V gene end was trimmed by 0 bases and the J gene end by 2 bases; junction bases not matched to a gene: 6. The CDR3 sequence: CSARDWTGVNTEAFF. The CDR3 DNA is TGCAGTGCTAGAGATTGGACAGGAGTTAACACTGAAGCTTTCTTT.

In the case of this clonotype: One junction end does not reproduce the germline sequence, and a read error may be involved. This chain joins TRBV7-3 and TRBJ2-7; 10 bases map to TRBD1. Germline assignment: CDR1 SGHTA and CDR2 FQGTGA. The CDR3 is 15 amino acids. The CDR3, as DNA: TGTGCCAGCAGCCTAACCGGACAGGGGGTCTACGAGCAGTACTTC. Its protein product is CASSLTGQGVYEQYF.

The chain employs TRBV7-9 and TRBJ2-1; 8 nucleotides match TRBD2. J lost 2 bases, V lost 2 bases, and 5 bases had no gene match. The germline V gene has CDR1 SEHNR and CDR2 FQNEAQ (reference sequence). This CDR3 comprises 16 residues. The CDR3 is CASSLNPLAAYNEQFF. CDR3 DNA sequence: TGTGCCAGCAGCTTAAACCCACTAGCGGCCTACAATGAGCAGTTCTTC. The entire variable domain, with the rest obtained from reference TRBV7-9 and TRBJ2-1, is as follows: DTGVSQNPRHKITKRGQNVTFRCDPISEHNRLYWYRQTLGQGPEFLTYFQNEAQLEKSRLLSDRFSAERPKGSFSTLEIQRTEQGDSAMYLCASSLNPLAAYNEQFFGPGTRLTVL.

This clonotype was observed a single time. The chain employs TRBV7-8 and TRBJ1-5; D call uncertain. Germline V gene data show CDR1 as SGHVS and CDR2 as FQNEAQ. The CDR3 has 13 amino acids. Trimming pared 5 bases from V and 5 bases from J, leaving 10 bases between. The CDR3 DNA is TGTGCCAGCAGCGTTATAGATGATCAGCCCCAGCATTTT. Translation gives CASSVIDDQPQHF.

This chain links TRBV20-1 with TRBJ2-1; 15 bases match TRBD2. Trimming took 5 bases from V and 1 from J; bases not matched to a gene: 9. Looked up from germline, CDR1 is DFQATT and CDR2 is SNEGSKA (reference sequence). The CDR3 length is 18 residues. The CDR3 coding sequence is TGCAGTGCTCAGGGACTAGCGGGAGGATTGGCTTCCTACAATGAGCAGTTCTTC. It specifies CSAQGLAGGLASYNEQFF.

The CDR3 spells CASSQPGTSGELFF. CDR3 DNA: TGTGCCAGCAGCCAGCCAGGGACCTCCGGGGAGCTGTTTTTT. The J gene is TRBJ2-2, the V gene TRBV4-2; D is tentatively TRBD1 or TRBD2 (5 bases each). The CDR3 consists of 14 residues. In germline, CDR1 is LGHNA, CDR2 YNFKEQ. Trimming shortened V by 3 bases and J by 6 bases, and 11 bases separated the two germline ends.

This clonotype was detected a few times. V usage is TRBV3-1 and J usage is TRBJ2-7, with 7 bases aligning to TRBD2. CDR3 length equals 15 residues. With 2 bases clipped from V and 4 bases from J, the junction kept 8 bases outside the gene matches. Germline CDR1 reads LGHDT; CDR2 reads YNNKEL (reference sequence). The CDR3 region has the DNA TGTGCCAGCAGCCAACAACCGGGACTAACGTACGAGCAGTACTTC. Encoded protein: CASSQQPGLTYEQYF.

The chain is built from TRBV28 and TRBJ2-1; TRBD1 agrees at 8 bases. Germline lookup yields CDR1 MDHEN and CDR2 SYDVKM. The CDR3 loop spans 13 amino acids. The V segment lost 6 bases and the J segment 7 bases; nucleotides outside the gene matches: 5. The CDR3 region has the DNA TGTGCCAGCAGGACAGGGGTCAGGAATGAGCAGTTCTTC. Amino acid sequence: CASRTGVRNEQFF.

The chain joins TRBV27 to TRBJ1-1; tentatively, D is TRBD1 (5 bases). V lost 3 bases and J lost 5, with 19 bases in between. This CDR3 region has 16 residues. The germline gives CDR1 MNHEY, CDR2 SMNVEV (reference sequence). CDR3 DNA sequence: TGTGCCAGCAGTTTGTATGGGGCTAATCCGTGGACTGAAGCTTTCTTT. Translating gives CASSLYGANPWTEAFF.

In this sample, this clonotype turned up a few times. The rearrangement joins TRBV28 to TRBJ2-6; 7 nucleotides align to TRBD2. The CDR3 has 16 residues. Germline lookup yields CDR1 MDHEN and CDR2 SYDVKM. J lost 2 bases, V lost 7 bases, and 8 bases had no gene match. The chain's CDR3 is CASTTPGRAGANVLTF. The CDR3 DNA is TGTGCCAGCACTACTCCGGGGAGGGCTGGGGCCAACGTCCTGACTTTC.

This clonotype was seen many times. The chain is built from TRBV5-4 and TRBJ2-2, with D maybe TRBD2 (5 bases). The germline gives CDR1 SGHNT, CDR2 YYREEE (reference sequence). V lost 1 base and J lost 6, with 13 bases in between. The CDR3 runs to 15 residues. CDR3 coding DNA: TGTGCCAGCAGCTTGAAAACTAGAGGCGCCGGGGAGCTGTTTTTT. Its protein product is CASSLKTRGAGELFF. The full variable domain, rest sourced from reference TRBV5-4 and TRBJ2-2, is ETGVTQSPTHLIKTRGQQVTLRCSSQSGHNTVSWYQQALGQGPQFIFQYYREEENGRGNFPPRFSGLQFPNYSSELNVNALELDDSALYLCASSLKTRGAGELFFGEGSRLTVL.

This clonotype was counted between two and nine times. V and J are TRBV5-1 and TRBJ2-3, with a tentative D call TRBD1 (5 bases). CDR3 size: 14 residues. Germline CDR1 is SGHRS and CDR2 is YFSETQ. V lost 4 bases and J lost 0, with 9 bases in between. The CDR3 region is CASSQQASTDTQYF. CDR3 bases: TGCGCCAGCAGCCAACAGGCTAGCACAGATACGCAGTATTTT.

This clonotype was picked up a small number of times. The rearrangement links TRBV28 to TRBJ2-5; 10 bases are a match to TRBD2. V was clipped by 2 bases and J by 4 bases; unmatched bases: 4. Germline loops: CDR1 MDHEN, CDR2 SYDVKM. The CDR3 runs to 15 residues. Here the CDR3 reads CASSLTSGTRETQYF. Written as DNA, the CDR3 is TGTGCCAGCAGTTTAACTAGCGGGACCAGAGAGACCCAGTACTTC.

Only a few counts were recorded for this clonotype. The rearrangement uses TRBV20-1 and TRBJ1-2, with D possibly being TRBD1 (5 bases). CDR1 and CDR2 from the germline V gene are DFQATT and SNEGSKA (reference sequence). Trimming took off 0 bases at V and 4 bases at J, with 9 bases between the two ends. The CDR3 covers 13 residues. CDR3 loop: CSARDSRAYGYTF. CDR3 bases: TGCAGTGCTAGAGATAGCAGGGCCTATGGCTACACCTTC.

This clonotype was detected a few times. The chain has TRBV10-3 and TRBJ2-1; TRBD2 aligns across 10 bases. The CDR3 is 16 amino acids. Trimming took 3 bases from V and 9 from J; bases not matched to a gene: 11. CDR1 and CDR2 from the germline V gene are ENHRY and SYGVKD. DNA for the CDR3: TGTGCCATCAGTGATAGCAGCGGGAGGGCCTATGGTGAGCAGTTCTTC. The encoded protein is CAISDSSGRAYGEQFF.

This clonotype was seen a few times. The rearrangement joins TRBV4-2 to TRBJ1-2, with a possible D match to TRBD1 (6 bases). In germline, CDR1 is LGHNA, CDR2 YNFKEQ. The CDR3 totals 14 residues. Trimming shortened V by 0 bases and J by 8 bases, and 13 bases separated the two germline ends. CDR3 sequence (DNA): TGTGCCAGCAGCCAAGATAGGTTGGGGGGCGGCTACACCTTC. Protein product: CASSQDRLGGGYTF.

This chain connects TRBV7-2 to TRBJ2-3, with D unclear. CDR1 and CDR2 (germline): SGHTA, FQGNSA. CDR3 length: 13 amino acids. Trimming removed 6 bases from V and 2 bases from J, with 9 bases in between. DNA of the CDR3: TGTGCCAGCAGATCGCCTTACACAGATACGCAGTATTTT. It is translated as CASRSPYTDTQYF.

This clonotype was detected only a few times. V gene TRBV7-8 combines with J gene TRBJ2-7; TRBD2 is a possible D gene (6 bases). This CDR3 region has 13 residues. CDR1 and CDR2 (germline): SGHVS, FQNEAQ. Trimming pared 5 bases from V and 3 bases from J, leaving 11 bases between. CDR3 nucleotide sequence: TGTGCCAGCAGCACGGGGGTAGGCTACGAGCAGTACTTC. Translated, it gives CASSTGVGYEQYF.

V gene TRBV2 combines with J gene TRBJ1-5, with 8 bases lining up with TRBD1. The germline CDR1 and CDR2 sequences are SNHLY and FYNNEI. V was clipped by 3 bases and J by 7 bases; unmatched bases: 5. This CDR3 spans 14 amino acids. In DNA form, the CDR3 reads TGTGCCAGCAGTGAGCAGGGGGCAAGACAGCCCCAGCATTTT. Translation gives CASSEQGARQPQHF.

This chain connects TRBV20-1 to TRBJ2-1; 14 nucleotides match TRBD2. Trimming cost V 6 bases and J 8 bases; bases outside gene matches: 6. Germline lookup yields CDR1 DFQATT and CDR2 SNEGSKA (reference sequence). The CDR3 spans 14 residues. This CDR3 reads CSAGTSGSFYEQFF. Here the CDR3 DNA reads TGCAGTGCCGGGACTAGCGGGAGTTTCTATGAGCAGTTCTTC.

The chain links TRBV5-1 to TRBJ2-2; 13 bases match TRBD2. V shed 4 bases, J shed 4 bases, and the junction held 10 bases outside the gene matches. Germline V CDR1 and CDR2: SGHRS, YFSETQ. CDR3 length: 18 amino acids. CDR3 in amino acids: CASSQGLAGVPGTGELFF. The CDR3 DNA reads TGCGCCAGCAGCCAAGGACTAGCGGGGGTTCCCGGCACCGGGGAGCTGTTTTTT.

Only a few counts were recorded for this clonotype. The V gene is TRBV15, the J gene TRBJ2-3; 13 nucleotides align to TRBD2. The CDR3 loop spans 16 amino acids. Per germline, CDR1 LNHNV and CDR2 YYDKDF (reference sequence). V shed 3 bases and J 6 bases; nucleotides not matched to a gene: 6. The CDR3 region has the DNA TGTGCCACCAGCAGCCGACTAGCGGGAGGTGCGGATACGCAGTATTTT. This sequence encodes CATSSRLAGGADTQYF.

This chain links TRBV24-1 with TRBJ2-3; D gene uncertain. Between the trimmed V and J ends, which lost 4 bases and 6 bases, there was a span of 4 bases. The CDR3 extends over 11 amino acids. From germline, CDR1 is KGHDR and CDR2 SFDVKD. The CDR3 nucleotides read TGTGCCACCAGTGAAACGGATACGCAGTATTTT. It is translated as CATSETDTQYF.

The gene calls are TRBV10-3 and TRBJ2-5, with 8 nucleotides matching TRBD1. Trimming removed 3 bases from V and 4 bases from J; junction bases left unmatched: 1. CDR1 is ENHRY, CDR2 SYGVKD, per germline. The CDR3 runs to 13 residues. In DNA form, the CDR3 reads TGTGCCATCAGTGACGGACAGGGAGAGACCCAGTACTTC. This gives the protein CAISDGQGETQYF.

CDR3 DNA sequence: TGCGCCAGCAGCTTGGCGGCTAGCGGGAGATCCTACAATGAGCAGTTCTTC. The encoded protein is CASSLAASGRSYNEQFF. V usage is TRBV5-1 and J usage is TRBJ2-1; TRBD2 agrees at 10 bases. The V segment lost 0 bases and the J segment 1 base; nucleotides outside the gene matches: 4. Germline lookup yields CDR1 SGHRS and CDR2 YFSETQ. The length of the CDR3 is 17 residues.

This clonotype has a single count. This rearrangement joins TRBV7-3 to TRBJ2-2, with D hard to call. The germline V and J ends were trimmed by 8 bases and 5 bases, with 18 bases remaining between them. Germline CDR1 reads SGHTA; CDR2 reads FQGTGA. The CDR3 totals 15 residues. The CDR3 DNA reads TGTGCCAGCCAACGAGACCGAAGGGATACCGGGGAGCTGTTTTTT. Translated, it gives CASQRDRRDTGELFF.